These T cell receptor beta chains were read from a single sample in a study of T cell responses to AZD1222 COVID-19 vaccine. Sequencing was performed with immunoSEQ multiplex PCR; in TCRdb, only in-frame clones are kept and a portion is missing. The sample yields about 85,000 clones, 80% to 95% seen once. The material was peripheral blood, obtained 28 days after the second AZD1222 dose. These receptors all come from an adult who received the AZD1222 COVID-19 vaccine. Each CDR3 is given with its conserved first and last residue. The D gene is left open where the match is weak. For some rows the clone size is stated as once, few or many, or as a class when expanded; others skip it.

V gene: TRBV7-2
clone size: NA
D gene: TRBD2
J gene: TRBJ2-1
CDR3 DNA: TGTGCCAGCAGCCCACCCGGGACTAGAGACAATGAGCAGTTCTTC
CDR3 protein: CASSPPGTRDNEQFF

V gene: TRBV6-5
clone size: NA
D gene: NA
J gene: TRBJ1-6
CDR3 DNA: TGTGCCAGCAGGACGGGGAGTTCGGGATCACCCCTCCACTTT
CDR3 protein: CASRTGSSGSPLHF

V gene: TRBV7-8
clone size: NA
D gene: NA
J gene: TRBJ2-2
CDR3 DNA: TGTGCCAGCAGCTTGAGGCGGCCGGGGTCCGGATCCTCCGGGGAGCTGTTTTTT
CDR3 protein: CASSLRRPGSGSSGELFF

V gene: TRBV9
clone size: NA
D gene: NA
J gene: TRBJ2-7
CDR3 DNA: TGTGCCAGCAGCCCGGGACTTGGCTACGAGCAGTACTTC
CDR3 protein: CASSPGLGYEQYF

V gene: TRBV19
clone size: NA
D gene: NA
J gene: TRBJ2-3
CDR3 DNA: TGTGCCAGTAGTATGCCCCCTATTTATACGCAGTATTTT
CDR3 protein: CASSMPPIYTQYF

V gene: TRBV7-9
clone size: NA
D gene: TRBD2
J gene: TRBJ2-2
CDR3 DNA: TGTGCCAGCAGCTTAAGACTAGCGGGAGTGGACGGGGAGCTGTTTTTT
CDR3 protein: CASSLRLAGVDGELFF

V gene: TRBV2
clone size: once
D gene: TRBD1
J gene: TRBJ1-5
CDR3 DNA: TGTGCCAGCAGACCCGCGGGACAGAATCAGCCCCAGCATTTT
CDR3 protein: CASRPAGQNQPQHF

V gene: TRBV28
clone size: NA
D gene: NA
J gene: TRBJ2-7
CDR3 DNA: TGTGCCAGCCGACTTGATGACGAGCAGTACTTC
CDR3 protein: CASRLDDEQYF

V gene: TRBV15
clone size: NA
D gene: TRBD2
J gene: TRBJ2-1
CDR3 DNA: TGTGCCACCAGCAGACCCCGGGGAGGGGAGCAGTTCTTC
CDR3 protein: CATSRPRGGEQFF

V gene: TRBV7-9
clone size: NA
D gene: NA
J gene: TRBJ2-7
CDR3 DNA: TGTGCCAGCAGCTCCACGCCGGGCGCCCAACAGTACTTC
CDR3 protein: CASSSTPGAQQYF

V gene: TRBV7-2
clone size: NA
D gene: NA
J gene: TRBJ1-5
CDR3 DNA: TGTGCCAGCAGCTGGGACCGGAATCAGCCCCAGCATTTT
CDR3 protein: CASSWDRNQPQHF

V gene: TRBV18
clone size: once
D gene: NA
J gene: TRBJ2-2
CDR3 DNA: TGTGCCAGCTCACCAAGCCAACCGGGACTCAACCGGGCCGGGGAGCTGTTTTTT
CDR3 protein: CASSPSQPGLNRAGELFF

V gene: TRBV7-8
clone size: NA
D gene: TRBD1
J gene: TRBJ1-6
CDR3 DNA: TGTGCCAGCAGCTTGTCAGGGGGTAATTCACCCCTCCACTTT
CDR3 protein: CASSLSGGNSPLHF

V gene: TRBV28
clone size: NA
D gene: NA
J gene: TRBJ1-5
CDR3 DNA: TGTGCCAGCAGTTTCATGGTAGGGCAATATAGCAATCAGCCCCAGCATTTT
CDR3 protein: CASSFMVGQYSNQPQHF

V gene: TRBV7-9
clone size: once
D gene: NA
J gene: TRBJ1-5
CDR3 DNA: TGTGCCAGCAGCTTAGCGCGGGGGGATCAGCCCCAGCATTTT
CDR3 protein: CASSLARGDQPQHF

V gene: TRBV5-8
clone size: NA
D gene: NA
J gene: TRBJ2-1
CDR3 DNA: TGTGCCAGCAGCCCCCATCCGGGACGCCGATTATACAATGAGCAGTTCTTC
CDR3 protein: CASSPHPGRRLYNEQFF

V gene: TRBV27
clone size: NA
D gene: TRBD1
J gene: TRBJ1-4
CDR3 DNA: TGTGCCAGCAGTTTCAGGGGGCGGAATGAAAAACTGTTTTTT
CDR3 protein: CASSFRGRNEKLFF

V gene: TRBV30
clone size: NA
D gene: TRBD1
J gene: TRBJ1-6
CDR3 DNA: TGTGCCGCGGATGTGACAGGGGGTTCACCCCTCCACTTT
CDR3 protein: CAADVTGGSPLHF

V gene: TRBV5-1
clone size: few
D gene: TRBD2
J gene: TRBJ2-1
CDR3 DNA: TGCGCCAGCAGCAAAGGGACTAGCGGGCATCACAATGAGCAGTTCTTC
CDR3 protein: CASSKGTSGHHNEQFF

V gene: TRBV19
clone size: NA
D gene: NA
J gene: TRBJ1-2
CDR3 DNA: TGTGCCAGTAGTATAACTGATGTGGGCGGCTACACCTTC
CDR3 protein: CASSITDVGGYTF

V gene: TRBV6-1
clone size: NA
D gene: TRBD2
J gene: TRBJ2-3
CDR3 DNA: TGTGCCAGCAGTGAAGGGGGGACTAGCGGGACTAGCACAGATACGCAGTATTTT
CDR3 protein: CASSEGGTSGTSTDTQYF

V gene: TRBV19
clone size: NA
D gene: NA
J gene: TRBJ1-2
CDR3 DNA: TGTGCCAGTAGTGAAGGGGTTCGTGGCTACACCTTC
CDR3 protein: CASSEGVRGYTF

V gene: TRBV29-1
clone size: NA
D gene: NA
J gene: TRBJ2-3
CDR3 DNA: TGCAGCGTTACAGGGAGCACAGATACGCAGTATTTT
CDR3 protein: CSVTGSTDTQYF

V gene: TRBV5-5
clone size: NA
D gene: NA
J gene: TRBJ1-1
CDR3 DNA: TGTGCCAGCAGCTCGGACGGTTACACTGAAGCTTTCTTT
CDR3 protein: CASSSDGYTEAFF

V gene: TRBV5-1
clone size: NA
D gene: NA
J gene: TRBJ2-2
CDR3 DNA: TGCGCCAGCAGCATGACGGGGACCGGGGAGCTGTTTTTT
CDR3 protein: CASSMTGTGELFF

V gene: TRBV19
clone size: NA
D gene: NA
J gene: TRBJ1-2
CDR3 DNA: TGTGCCAGTAGAGAGGCCGGGGATGGCTACACCTTC
CDR3 protein: CASREAGDGYTF

V gene: TRBV6-5
clone size: NA
D gene: TRBD1
J gene: TRBJ2-5
CDR3 DNA: TGTGCCAGCAGGAGACAGGGACCTCAAGAGACCCAGTACTTC
CDR3 protein: CASRRQGPQETQYF

V gene: TRBV2
clone size: NA
D gene: NA
J gene: TRBJ2-7
CDR3 DNA: TGTGCCAGCAGTGAATTTGTCAGCTCCTACGAGCAGTACTTC
CDR3 protein: CASSEFVSSYEQYF

V gene: TRBV5-1
clone size: NA
D gene: TRBD2
J gene: TRBJ2-7
CDR3 DNA: TGCGCCAGCAGCTCCCGACCCAGCGGGACGAGCTCCTACGAGCAGTACTTC
CDR3 protein: CASSSRPSGTSSYEQYF

V gene: TRBV9
clone size: NA
D gene: NA
J gene: TRBJ2-1
CDR3 DNA: TGTGCCAGCAGCGCCTTAGGAGCGGCGACCTACAATGAGCAGTTCTTC
CDR3 protein: CASSALGAATYNEQFF

V gene: TRBV19
clone size: NA
D gene: TRBD2
J gene: TRBJ2-1
CDR3 DNA: TGTGCCAGTAGTACCTTTGTCGGGAGGGATACAATGATTGGGCAGTTCTTC
CDR3 protein: CASSTFVGRDTMIGQFF

V gene: TRBV3-1/TRBV3-2
clone size: NA
D gene: NA
J gene: TRBJ1-6
CDR3 DNA: TGTGCCAGCAGCCTCCAAGGGGGTTCACCCCTCCACTTT
CDR3 protein: CASSLQGGSPLHF

V gene: TRBV24-1
clone size: NA
D gene: NA
J gene: TRBJ1-4
CDR3 DNA: TGTGCCACCAGTGATTCCGGGCCTACTAATGAAAAACTGTTTTTT
CDR3 protein: CATSDSGPTNEKLFF

V gene: TRBV12-3/TRBV12-4
clone size: NA
D gene: NA
J gene: TRBJ2-2
CDR3 DNA: TGTGCCAGCGACCTCCTACGGGACGGGGAGCTGTTTTTT
CDR3 protein: CASDLLRDGELFF

V gene: TRBV5-4
clone size: NA
D gene: TRBD1
J gene: TRBJ1-2
CDR3 DNA: TGTGCCAGCAGCTTTCGGACAGGAACTAACTATGGCTACACCTTC
CDR3 protein: CASSFRTGTNYGYTF

V gene: TRBV3-1/TRBV3-2
clone size: NA
D gene: NA
J gene: TRBJ2-1
CDR3 DNA: TGTGCCAGCAGCCAGGGTGTCTCGCAGGTTGGGGGTGAGCAGTTCTTC
CDR3 protein: CASSQGVSQVGGEQFF

V gene: TRBV12-3/TRBV12-4
clone size: NA
D gene: NA
J gene: TRBJ2-3
CDR3 DNA: TGTGCCAGCAGTTTTGGTACGGAAGATACGCAGTATTTT
CDR3 protein: CASSFGTEDTQYF

V gene: TRBV13
clone size: NA
D gene: TRBD1
J gene: TRBJ2-7
CDR3 DNA: TGTGCCAGCAGCCCGGACAGGGAGCACGAGCAGTACTTC
CDR3 protein: CASSPDREHEQYF

V gene: TRBV6-2/TRBV6-3
clone size: NA
D gene: NA
J gene: TRBJ2-1
CDR3 DNA: TGTGCCAGCAGTTACGGGGCCAGGGGATTAGTGAATGAGCAGTTCTTC
CDR3 protein: CASSYGARGLVNEQFF

V gene: TRBV30
clone size: NA
D gene: TRBD1
J gene: TRBJ1-5
CDR3 DNA: TGTGCCTGGGCTACCGGGACAGAGGTCGTGGGCAATCAGCCCCAGCATTTT
CDR3 protein: CAWATGTEVVGNQPQHF

V gene: TRBV10-1
clone size: NA
D gene: TRBD2
J gene: TRBJ2-1
CDR3 DNA: TGCGCCAGCAGTGGGGGGACTAGGGGGAACAATGAGCAGTTCTTC
CDR3 protein: CASSGGTRGNNEQFF

V gene: TRBV11-2
clone size: NA
D gene: NA
J gene: TRBJ2-6
CDR3 DNA: TGTGCCAGCAGCTTAGATCCTCTAGGGGCGGGGGCCAACGTCCTGACTTTC
CDR3 protein: CASSLDPLGAGANVLTF

V gene: TRBV10-3
clone size: NA
D gene: TRBD1
J gene: TRBJ1-2
CDR3 DNA: TGTGCCATCAGTGAGTCGTTAAGGACAGGGATTTATGGCTACACCTTC
CDR3 protein: CAISESLRTGIYGYTF

V gene: TRBV18
clone size: NA
D gene: NA
J gene: TRBJ1-4
CDR3 DNA: TGTGCCAGCTCACCACCGTGGGGGGCAAGTGAAAAACTGTTTTTT
CDR3 protein: CASSPPWGASEKLFF

V gene: TRBV6-5
clone size: NA
D gene: TRBD2
J gene: TRBJ2-1
CDR3 DNA: TGTGCCAGCAGTTACGGGACTAGAGACAATGAGCAGTTCTTC
CDR3 protein: CASSYGTRDNEQFF